These 20 T cell receptor beta chains were sequenced from one sample in a study of cytomegalovirus exposure and HLA in healthy donors. The PCR made use of 60 Vbeta and 13 Jbeta primers. Using immunoSEQ multiplex PCR, the repertoire was profiled, and TCRdb retains in-frame clones only, with some absent. Of some 180,000 clones listed, under 80% are singletons. The specimen was PBMCs. The receptors stem from a woman in her thirties in good health and CMV-seropositive.

V and J are TRBV7-2 and TRBJ1-6; D possibly corresponds to TRBD1 (5 bases). The germline V gene encodes CDR1 SGHTA and CDR2 FQGNSA. The CDR3 length is 14 residues. The V and J ends lost 4 bases and 7 bases respectively, with 11 bases between them. CDR3 protein: CASSWVRGNSPLHF. In nucleotides, the CDR3 is TGTGCCAGCAGCTGGGTTAGGGGAAATTCACCCCTCCACTTT.

This clone was counted between two and nine times. The V and J genes are TRBV5-6 and TRBJ1-2; the match to TRBD1 covers 8 bases. V was pared by 0 bases and J by 8 bases, with 6 bases of the junction left unmatched. The CDR3 runs 14 residues. Germline lookup yields CDR1 SGHDT and CDR2 YYEEEE. The CDR3 sequence is CASSLADGQGGYTF. For the CDR3, the DNA is TGTGCCAGCAGCTTGGCGGATGGACAGGGCGGCTACACCTTC.

Written as DNA, the CDR3 is TGTGCCAGCAGCTTATGGCGTCCATCCCTCGAGGACAGGGATGGTGGCTACACCTTC. Translation: CASSLWRPSLEDRDGGYTF. This chain links TRBV11-1 with TRBJ1-2; TRBD1 agrees at 8 bases. The CDR3 consists of 19 residues. Trimming took 2 bases from V and 7 from J; bases not matched to a gene: 21. Per germline, CDR1 SGHAT and CDR2 FQDESV (reference sequence). Together with reference TRBV11-1 and TRBJ1-2, the CDR3 gives the full variable domain: EAEVAQSPRYKITEKSQAVAFWCDPISGHATLYWYRQILGQGPELLVQFQDESVVDDSQLPKDRFSAERLKGVDSTLKIQPAELGDSAMYLCASSLWRPSLEDRDGGYTFGSGTRLTVV.

This clone was seen a few times. The rearrangement uses TRBV19 and TRBJ2-1; 9 bases agree with TRBD2. The CDR3 extends over 17 amino acids. The germline gives CDR1 LNHDA, CDR2 SQIVND (reference sequence). V trimming: 0 bases; J trimming: 4 bases; junction bases outside the gene matches: 7. CDR3 in amino acids: CASSIDRGGGGYNEQFF. DNA of the CDR3: TGTGCCAGTAGTATAGATCGAGGCGGGGGGGGATACAATGAGCAGTTCTTC.

This clone was recorded only once. The chain uses TRBV5-1 and TRBJ2-5; TRBD2 matches at 10 bases. Germline V CDR1 and CDR2: SGHRS, YFSETQ. With V trimmed by 1 base and J by 1 base, 13 bases remained unmatched. CDR3 size: 19 residues. CDR3 in amino acids: CASSLWGPSGGVSQETQYF. The CDR3 DNA sequence: TGCGCCAGCAGCTTGTGGGGACCTAGCGGGGGTGTCTCCCAAGAGACCCAGTACTTC. Full variable domain (outside the CDR3, taken from reference TRBV5-1 and TRBJ2-5): KAGVTQTPRYLIKTRGQQVTLSCSPISGHRSVSWYQQTPGQGLQFLFEYFSETQRNKGNFPGRFSGRQFSNSRSEMNVSTLELGDSALYLCASSLWGPSGGVSQETQYFGPGTRLLVL.

The chain couples TRBV10-3 to TRBJ2-5, with TRBD2 identical over 8 bases. J gave up 11 bases and V 10 bases, and 9 bases lay outside the gene matches. The CDR3 has 11 residues. CDR1 is ENHRY, CDR2 SYGVKD, per germline. CDR3 residues: CATGGHGWQYF. In DNA, the CDR3 is TGTGCCACGGGGGGGCATGGGTGGCAGTACTTC.

The genes are TRBV11-3 and TRBJ2-5; D ambiguous. The germline V gene encodes CDR1 SGHNT and CDR2 YENEEA. Deletions cut 5 bases from V and 4 bases from J, with 11 bases between. The CDR3 covers 13 residues. CDR3 sequence: CASSPSPGETQYF. DNA of the CDR3: TGTGCCAGCAGCCCCTCACCGGGAGAGACCCAGTACTTC.

The chain uses TRBV6-5 and TRBJ2-7; TRBD1 aligns across 8 bases. CDR1 and CDR2 from the germline V gene are MNHEY and SVGAGI. The CDR3 is 15 residues long. V trimming: 6 bases; J trimming: 0 bases; junction bases outside the gene matches: 7. DNA for the CDR3: TGTGCCAGCAGCTCCCGACAGGGGCGCTCCTACGAGCAGTACTTC. As protein: CASSSRQGRSYEQYF.

This clone was found once. The chain carries TRBV18 and TRBJ2-5; 7 bases fit TRBD1. The CDR3 is made up of 16 amino acids. The germline V gene has CDR1 KGHSH and CDR2 LQKENI. V lost 1 base and J lost 9; bases outside the gene matches: 14. This CDR3 is CASSPREPGQRESQYF. The CDR3 bases are TGTGCCAGCTCACCACGGGAACCGGGACAGAGGGAGTCCCAGTACTTC.

This chain uses TRBV10-3 with TRBJ2-5; 13 bases align to TRBD2. From germline, CDR1 is ENHRY and CDR2 SYGVKD. V dropped 10 bases and J dropped 4; count of bases not matched to a gene: 6. CDR3 length: 14 residues. The CDR3 nucleotides read TGTGCCACGCGGACTAGCGGGGGCCCAGAGACCCAGTACTTC. Its protein is CATRTSGGPETQYF.

This clone appeared a few times. The rearrangement links TRBV7-9 to TRBJ1-2; 7 bases are shared with TRBD1. The V gene end was trimmed by 0 bases and the J gene end by 4 bases; junction bases not matched to a gene: 2. CDR1 and CDR2 from the germline V gene are SEHNR and FQNEAQ (reference sequence). CDR3 length equals 14 residues. The CDR3 loop is CASSLAGTVYGYTF. The CDR3 DNA reads as TGTGCCAGCAGCTTAGCCGGGACAGTCTATGGCTACACCTTC.

This clone was seen only a few times. V usage is TRBV6-5 and J usage is TRBJ2-1; D might be TRBD2 (6 bases). The CDR3 is 13 residues long. Trimming took 5 bases from V and 6 from J, leaving 11 bases between them. Germline V gives CDR1 MNHEY, CDR2 SVGAGI. CDR3 sequence reads: CASSRGDLNEQFF. Written as DNA, the CDR3 is TGTGCCAGCAGTCGCGGGGACCTCAATGAGCAGTTCTTC.

This chain uses TRBV4-1 with TRBJ2-3, with 9 nucleotides matching TRBD1. The germline CDR1 and CDR2 sequences are MGHRA and YSYEKL. This CDR3 contains 17 residues. The J segment lost 6 bases and the V segment lost 0 bases, leaving 10 bases of the junction unmatched. The CDR3 spells CASSQDGTGNRVDTQYF. The CDR3 coding sequence is TGCGCCAGCAGCCAAGATGGGACAGGGAACAGGGTGGATACGCAGTATTTT.

CDR3 sequence (DNA): TGTGCCACCAGCAGAGATCGCGTACGAACCTACGAGCAGTACTTC. This encodes CATSRDRVRTYEQYF. This sequence joins TRBV15 and TRBJ2-7; no reliable D call. The CDR3 contains 15 residues. V dropped 0 bases and J dropped 2 bases, with 11 bases sitting between them. Germline V gene sequence: CDR1 LNHNV, CDR2 YYDKDF (reference sequence).

CDR3 in amino acids: CASSAGWGGYETQYF. The CDR3 region has the DNA TGTGCTAGTTCGGCCGGGTGGGGGGGCTACGAGACCCAGTACTTC. The genes are TRBV12-5 and TRBJ2-5, with D possibly being TRBD2 (7 bases). The V end was cut by 8 bases, the J end by 5 bases, with 21 bases between. CDR1 LGHNT and CDR2 FRNRAP come from the germline V gene. This CDR3 has 15 amino acids.

In its sample, this clone was seen once. The chain combines TRBV9 with TRBJ1-2; maybe TRBD1 (5 bases). From germline, CDR1 is SGDLS and CDR2 YYNGEE. V lost 3 bases and J lost 7, with 16 bases in between. The CDR3 extends over 14 amino acids. For the CDR3, the DNA is TGTGCCAGCAGCGGGGGGGGGACGGGTGGTGGCTACACCTTC. It specifies CASSGGGTGGGYTF.

The rearrangement uses TRBV2 and TRBJ2-1; 7 bases line up with TRBD1. Germline V CDR1 and CDR2: SNHLY, FYNNEI. The CDR3 contains 14 residues. The ends lost 7 bases at V and 7 bases at J; junction bases unmatched: 10. For the CDR3, the DNA is TGTGCCAGCATGCCCCGGACAGGAGGAAATGAGCAGTTCTTC. It is translated as CASMPRTGGNEQFF.

V is TRBV7-2 and J is TRBJ2-7, with TRBD1 as a possible D gene (6 bases). The CDR3 runs 16 residues. Germline CDR1 reads SGHTA; CDR2 reads FQGNSA. With 1 base removed from V and 5 bases from J, the gap between germline ends came to 18 bases. This CDR3 is CASSLGRLRGRDEQYF. The CDR3, as DNA: TGTGCCAGCAGCTTAGGGCGCCTCAGGGGAAGGGACGAGCAGTACTTC.

V and J are TRBV5-1 and TRBJ1-4; D call uncertain. Per the germline V gene, CDR1 is SGHRS and CDR2 is YFSETQ. The CDR3 loop spans 14 amino acids. Trimming shortened V by 0 bases and J by 12 bases, and 15 bases separated the two germline ends. The CDR3 sequence: CASSLEAGRDELFF. Written as DNA, the CDR3 is TGCGCCAGCAGCTTGGAGGCAGGCCGAGATGAACTGTTTTTT. The full variable domain, its missing parts supplied by reference TRBV5-1 and TRBJ1-4, is KAGVTQTPRYLIKTRGQQVTLSCSPISGHRSVSWYQQTPGQGLQFLFEYFSETQRNKGNFPGRFSGRQFSNSRSEMNVSTLELGDSALYLCASSLEAGRDELFFGSGTQLSVL.

The chain joins TRBV7-2 to TRBJ2-5; 9 positions agree with TRBD2. The J call could be wrong; TRBJ2-7 is a better fit for the DNA end. This CDR3 is 14 amino acids long. Germline values: CDR1 SGHTA, CDR2 FQGNSA. CDR3 sequence reads: CASSLGGLAYEQYF. In nucleotides, the CDR3 is TGTGCCAGCAGCCTAGGGGGACTAGCTTACGAGCAGTACTTC.